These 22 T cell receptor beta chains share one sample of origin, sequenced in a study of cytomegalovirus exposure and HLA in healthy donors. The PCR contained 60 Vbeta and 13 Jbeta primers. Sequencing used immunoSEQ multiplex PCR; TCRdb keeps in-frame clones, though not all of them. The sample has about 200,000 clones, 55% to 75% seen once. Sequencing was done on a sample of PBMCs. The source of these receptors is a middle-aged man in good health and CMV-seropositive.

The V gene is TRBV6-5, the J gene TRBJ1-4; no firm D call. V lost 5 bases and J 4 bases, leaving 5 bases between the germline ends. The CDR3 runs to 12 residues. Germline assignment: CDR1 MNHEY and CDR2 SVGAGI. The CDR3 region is CASSPVNEKLFF. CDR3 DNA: TGTGCCAGCAGTCCAGTTAATGAAAAACTGTTTTTT.

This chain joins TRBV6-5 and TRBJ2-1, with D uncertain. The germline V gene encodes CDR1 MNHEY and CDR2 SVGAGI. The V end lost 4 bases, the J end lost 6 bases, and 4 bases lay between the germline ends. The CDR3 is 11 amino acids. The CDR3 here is CASSSFNEQFF. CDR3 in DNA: TGTGCCAGCAGTTCTTTCAATGAGCAGTTCTTC.

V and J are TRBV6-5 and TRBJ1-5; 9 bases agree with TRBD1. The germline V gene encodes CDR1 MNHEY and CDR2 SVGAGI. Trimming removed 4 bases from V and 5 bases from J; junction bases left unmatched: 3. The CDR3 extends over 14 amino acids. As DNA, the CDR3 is TGTGCCAGCAGTTCGGGACAGGGCGATCAGCCCCAGCATTTT. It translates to CASSSGQGDQPQHF.

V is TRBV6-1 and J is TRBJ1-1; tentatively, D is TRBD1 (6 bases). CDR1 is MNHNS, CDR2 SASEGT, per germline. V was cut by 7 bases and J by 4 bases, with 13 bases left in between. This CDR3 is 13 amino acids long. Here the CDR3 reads CASTLSQGTEAFF. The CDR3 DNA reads TGTGCCAGCACACTCTCACAGGGCACTGAAGCTTTCTTT.

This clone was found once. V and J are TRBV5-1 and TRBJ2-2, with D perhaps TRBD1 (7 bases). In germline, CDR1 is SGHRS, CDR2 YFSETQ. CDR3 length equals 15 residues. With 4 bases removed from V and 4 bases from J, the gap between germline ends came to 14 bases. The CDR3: CASSPGGGATGELFF. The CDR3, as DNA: TGCGCCAGCAGCCCTGGAGGGGGCGCCACCGGGGAGCTGTTTTTT. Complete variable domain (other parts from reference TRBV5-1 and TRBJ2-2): KAGVTQTPRYLIKTRGQQVTLSCSPISGHRSVSWYQQTPGQGLQFLFEYFSETQRNKGNFPGRFSGRQFSNSRSEMNVSTLELGDSALYLCASSPGGGATGELFFGEGSRLTVL.

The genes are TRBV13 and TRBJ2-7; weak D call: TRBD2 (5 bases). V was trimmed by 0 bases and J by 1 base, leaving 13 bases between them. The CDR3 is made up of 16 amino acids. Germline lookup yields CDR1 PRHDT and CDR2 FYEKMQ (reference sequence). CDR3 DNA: TGTGCCAGCAGCTTAGGCGGAGGCGCCTATTCCTACGAGCAGTACTTC. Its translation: CASSLGGGAYSYEQYF.

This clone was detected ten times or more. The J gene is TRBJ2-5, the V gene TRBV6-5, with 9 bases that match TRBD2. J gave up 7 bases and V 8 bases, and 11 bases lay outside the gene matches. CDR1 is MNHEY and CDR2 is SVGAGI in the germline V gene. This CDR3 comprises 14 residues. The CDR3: CASLQAGGSGTQYF. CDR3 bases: TGTGCCAGCCTCCAAGCGGGGGGCTCCGGGACCCAGTACTTC.

The CDR3 DNA follows: TGTGCCAGTAGTATAGATGACCGGAGGGTCTATGGCTACACCTTC. Amino acids: CASSIDDRRVYGYTF. V is TRBV19 and J is TRBJ1-2, with unresolved D. Germline lookup yields CDR1 LNHDA and CDR2 SQIVND (reference sequence). The ends were cut back, 0 bases at V and 4 bases at J, with 12 bases in the middle. This CDR3 has 15 amino acids. Full variable domain (rest looked up from reference TRBV19 and TRBJ1-2): DGGITQSPKYLFRKEGQNVTLSCEQNLNHDAMYWYRQDPGQGLRLIYYSQIVNDFQKGDIAEGYSVSREKKESFPLTVTSAQKNPTAFYLCASSIDDRRVYGYTFGSGTRLTVV.

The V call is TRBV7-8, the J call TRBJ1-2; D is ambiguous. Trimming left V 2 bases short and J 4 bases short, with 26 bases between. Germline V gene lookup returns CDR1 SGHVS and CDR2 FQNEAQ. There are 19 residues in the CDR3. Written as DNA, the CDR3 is TGTGCCAGCAGCTTACTGGGTCCAGGTACCCCACCCCCCTTCTATGGCTACACCTTC. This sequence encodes CASSLLGPGTPPPFYGYTF.

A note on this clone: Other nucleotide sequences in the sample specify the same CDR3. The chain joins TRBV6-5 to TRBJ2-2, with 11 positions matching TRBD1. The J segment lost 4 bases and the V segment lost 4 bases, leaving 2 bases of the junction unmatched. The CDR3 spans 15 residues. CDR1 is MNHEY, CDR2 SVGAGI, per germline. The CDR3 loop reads CASSSGTGGTGELFF. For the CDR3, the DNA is TGTGCCAGCAGTTCCGGGACAGGGGGCACCGGGGAGCTGTTTTTT.

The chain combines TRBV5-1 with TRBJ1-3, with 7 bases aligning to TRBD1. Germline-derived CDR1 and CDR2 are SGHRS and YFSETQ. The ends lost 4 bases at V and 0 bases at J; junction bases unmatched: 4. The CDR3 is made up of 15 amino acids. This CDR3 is CASSRDSASGNTIYF. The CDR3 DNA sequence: TGCGCCAGCAGCCGGGACAGCGCCTCTGGAAACACCATATATTTT.

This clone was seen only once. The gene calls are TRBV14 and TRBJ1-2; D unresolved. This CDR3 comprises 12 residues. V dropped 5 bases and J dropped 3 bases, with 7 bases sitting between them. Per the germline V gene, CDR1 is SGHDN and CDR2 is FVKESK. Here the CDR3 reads CASSREDYGYTF. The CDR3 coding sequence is TGTGCCAGCAGCAGGGAGGACTATGGCTACACCTTC.

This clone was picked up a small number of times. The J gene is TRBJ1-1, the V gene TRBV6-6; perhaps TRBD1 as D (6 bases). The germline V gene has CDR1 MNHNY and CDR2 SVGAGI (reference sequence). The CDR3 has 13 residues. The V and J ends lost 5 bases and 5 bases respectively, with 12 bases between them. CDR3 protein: CASSLGTNTEAFF. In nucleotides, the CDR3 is TGTGCCAGCAGTCTCGGGACAAATACTGAAGCTTTCTTT.

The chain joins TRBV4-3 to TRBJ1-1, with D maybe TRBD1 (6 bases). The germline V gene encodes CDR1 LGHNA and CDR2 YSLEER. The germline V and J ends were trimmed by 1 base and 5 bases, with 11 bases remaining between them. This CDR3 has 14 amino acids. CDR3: CASSQGHRGTEAFF. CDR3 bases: TGCGCCAGCAGCCAAGGGCATAGGGGGACTGAAGCTTTCTTT.

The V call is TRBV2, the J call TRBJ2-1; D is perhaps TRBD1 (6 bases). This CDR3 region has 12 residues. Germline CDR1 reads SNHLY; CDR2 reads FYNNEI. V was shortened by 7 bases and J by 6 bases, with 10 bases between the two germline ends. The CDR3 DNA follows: TGTGCCAGCACCGGCAGGGGCAATGAGCAGTTCTTC. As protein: CASTGRGNEQFF.

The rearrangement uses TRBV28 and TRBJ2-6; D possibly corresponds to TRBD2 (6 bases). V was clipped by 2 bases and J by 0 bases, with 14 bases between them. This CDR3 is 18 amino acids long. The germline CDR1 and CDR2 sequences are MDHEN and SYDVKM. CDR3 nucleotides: TGTGCCAGCAGTTTAGCCGGGGGACGTACCTCTGGGGCCAACGTCCTGACTTTC. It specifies CASSLAGGRTSGANVLTF.

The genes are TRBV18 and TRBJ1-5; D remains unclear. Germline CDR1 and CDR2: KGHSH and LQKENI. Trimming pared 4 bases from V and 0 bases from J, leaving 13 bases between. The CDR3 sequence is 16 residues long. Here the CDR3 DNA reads TGTGCCAGCTCACTCGGTCCGGTTTATAGCAATCAGCCCCAGCATTTT. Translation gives CASSLGPVYSNQPQHF.

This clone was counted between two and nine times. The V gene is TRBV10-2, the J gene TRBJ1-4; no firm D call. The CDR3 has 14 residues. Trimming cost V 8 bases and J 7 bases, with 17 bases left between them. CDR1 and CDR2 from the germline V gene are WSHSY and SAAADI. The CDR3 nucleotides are TGCGCCAGCGGTTTGCCCGGGAACCGTGAAAAACTGTTTTTT. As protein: CASGLPGNREKLFF.

CDR3 bases: TGTGCCAGCAGCGTTGGGACAGGGGGTTCGACAGATACGCAGTATTTT. Its protein is CASSVGTGGSTDTQYF. J is TRBJ2-3 and V is TRBV9; TRBD1 matches at 11 bases. Germline V gene lookup returns CDR1 SGDLS and CDR2 YYNGEE. This CDR3 region has 16 residues. V was clipped by 2 bases and J by 3 bases; unmatched bases: 5.

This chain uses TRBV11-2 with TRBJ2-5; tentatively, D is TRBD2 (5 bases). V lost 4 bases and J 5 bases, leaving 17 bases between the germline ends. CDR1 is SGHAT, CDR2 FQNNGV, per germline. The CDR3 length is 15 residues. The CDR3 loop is CASSSVRLPGETQYF. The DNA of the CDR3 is TGTGCCAGCAGCTCGGTGAGGCTACCGGGGGAGACCCAGTACTTC.

This chain's CDR3 is CATRGENTEAFF. In nucleotides, the CDR3 is TGTGCAACCCGCGGGGAGAACACTGAAGCTTTCTTT. The J gene is TRBJ1-1, the V gene TRBV6-5; D unresolved. CDR1 and CDR2 (germline): MNHEY, SVGAGI. The CDR3 has 12 residues.

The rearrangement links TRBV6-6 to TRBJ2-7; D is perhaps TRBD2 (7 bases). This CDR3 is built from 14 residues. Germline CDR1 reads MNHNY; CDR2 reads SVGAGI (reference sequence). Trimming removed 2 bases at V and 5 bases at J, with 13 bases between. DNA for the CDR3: TGTGCCAGCAGTTACAGGGGGGGGCTGGACGAGCAGTACTTC. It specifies CASSYRGGLDEQYF.